These 18 T cell receptor beta chains came from one sample sequenced in a study of blood T cell repertoires in COVID-19. Sequencing was performed with immunoSEQ multiplex PCR; in TCRdb, only in-frame clones are kept and a portion is missing. The sample holds around 190,000 clones, 88% seen once. What was sequenced was peripheral blood. Receptors originate from a human donor in a cohort sampled during active COVID-19.

The V and J genes are TRBV19 and TRBJ2-7; 9 nucleotides match TRBD1. V lost 5 bases to trimming and J lost 2 bases; unmatched junction nucleotides: 4. Germline values: CDR1 LNHDA, CDR2 SQIVND (reference sequence). This CDR3 has 14 residues. The CDR3 DNA follows: TGTGCCAGTAGTGCCCGGGACAGGGCCTACGAGCAGTACTTC. As protein: CASSARDRAYEQYF.

In the case of this clone: A junction end diverges from the germline sequence, so it may reflect a read error. The rearrangement links TRBV3-1 (or the pseudogene TRBV3-2) to TRBJ1-1; D gene unclear. Germline loops: CDR1 LGHDT, CDR2 YNNKEL (reference sequence). The CDR3 runs 13 residues. In nucleotides, the CDR3 is TGTGCCAGCAGTCAAGCAGGGAACACTGAAGCTTTCTTT. This sequence encodes CASSQAGNTEAFF.

This clone has only one observation. This rearrangement joins TRBV12-3 or TRBV12-4 to TRBJ1-2; possibly TRBD1 for D (6 bases). V was cut by 5 bases and J by 0 bases, with 7 bases left in between. The CDR3 extends over 13 amino acids. This CDR3 is CASSTGSNYGYTF. The CDR3 nucleotides read TGTGCCAGCAGTACAGGGTCTAACTATGGCTACACCTTC.

The CDR3 sequence: CATQGLVTEAFF. The CDR3 DNA reads TGTGCCACACAGGGTTTGGTCACTGAAGCTTTCTTT. The chain couples TRBV15 to TRBJ1-1; TRBD1 might be the D (6 bases). Germline CDR1 and CDR2: LNHNV and YYDKDF (reference sequence). Trimming removed 9 bases from V and 4 bases from J, with 12 bases in between. This CDR3 is 12 amino acids long.

The V call is TRBV4-2, the J call TRBJ1-2, with TRBD1 matching over 7 bases. Germline lookup yields CDR1 LGHNA and CDR2 YNFKEQ. CDR3 length: 15 residues. The ends lost 1 base at V and 2 bases at J; junction bases unmatched: 4. CDR3 protein: CASSQGTGDNYGYTF. CDR3 nucleotides: TGTGCCAGCAGCCAAGGGACAGGAGACAACTATGGCTACACCTTC.

V is TRBV6-4 and J is TRBJ2-3, with 9 bases fitting TRBD2. This CDR3 has 14 residues. Trimming removed 6 bases from V and 5 bases from J; junction bases left unmatched: 6. Germline lookup yields CDR1 MRHNA and CDR2 SNTAGT. In DNA form, the CDR3 reads TGTGCCAGCAGCCCTAGCGGGACTAGAGATACGCAGTATTTT. It yields the protein CASSPSGTRDTQYF.

V gene TRBV7-9 combines with J gene TRBJ2-1; 9 bases are shared with TRBD1. The CDR3 covers 15 residues. Germline CDR1 SEHNR, CDR2 FQNEAQ (reference sequence). Trimming took 5 bases from V and 5 from J; bases not matched to a gene: 7. The CDR3: CASSPGTGQDNEQFF. CDR3 nucleotides: TGTGCCAGCAGCCCCGGGACAGGGCAGGACAATGAGCAGTTCTTC. Full variable domain (remainder filled in from reference TRBV7-9 and TRBJ2-1): DTGVSQNPRHKITKRGQNVTFRCDPISEHNRLYWYRQTLGQGPEFLTYFQNEAQLEKSRLLSDRFSAERPKGSFSTLEIQRTEQGDSAMYLCASSPGTGQDNEQFFGPGTRLTVL.

J is TRBJ2-5 and V is TRBV7-9; 14 bases line up with TRBD2. The CDR3 consists of 15 residues. V shed 5 bases, J shed 7 bases, and the junction held 6 bases outside the gene matches. The germline gives CDR1 SEHNR, CDR2 FQNEAQ (reference sequence). In nucleotides, the CDR3 is TGTGCCAGCAGCGATCAGGGACTAGCGGGAGCGACCCAGTACTTC. It specifies CASSDQGLAGATQYF.

To note about this clone: This sample also contains other DNA sequences that code for the same CDR3. The chain uses TRBV11-2 and TRBJ2-3, with 7 bases that match TRBD1. Germline CDR1 and CDR2: SGHAT and FQNNGV. The junction had 9 bases not matched to a gene; V was cut back by 6 bases and J by 0 bases. The CDR3 contains 16 residues. The CDR3 loop reads CASRRGGVSSTDTQYF. As DNA, the CDR3 is TGTGCCAGCAGAAGAGGGGGCGTCTCCAGCACAGATACGCAGTATTTT.

This clone was counted a single time. The chain links TRBV5-1 to TRBJ1-4, with 10 bases lining up with TRBD1. CDR1 and CDR2 (germline): SGHRS, YFSETQ. Trimming took 0 bases from V and 7 from J; bases not matched to a gene: 3. The CDR3 loop spans 15 amino acids. The CDR3, as DNA: TGCGCCAGCAGCTTGGAGGGACAGGGGAGTGAAAAACTGTTTTTT. This encodes CASSLEGQGSEKLFF.

CDR3 sequence reads: CASSFRASQGTVSSYEQYF. For the CDR3, the DNA is TGTGCCAGCAGTTTCCGAGCCTCCCAGGGGACGGTCTCCTCCTACGAGCAGTACTTC. The chain uses TRBV27 and TRBJ2-7, with D tentatively TRBD1 (6 bases). The germline V gene has CDR1 MNHEY and CDR2 SMNVEV (reference sequence). Trimming took 3 bases from V and 0 from J, leaving 24 bases between them. This CDR3 is 19 amino acids long.

The CDR3 DNA follows: TGTGCCAGCAGTTTGACAGCAATGAACACTGAAGCTTTCTTT. The encoded protein is CASSLTAMNTEAFF. This sequence joins TRBV6-5 and TRBJ1-1, with D possibly being TRBD1 (5 bases). Trimming stripped 4 bases from V and 0 bases from J, with 9 bases between. This CDR3 has 14 amino acids. Germline assignment: CDR1 MNHEY and CDR2 SVGAGI.

The CDR3 DNA reads TGTGCCAGCAGTCCGACAGGAGGAAGTACGGAAAAACTGTTTTTT. Encoded protein: CASSPTGGSTEKLFF. V and J are TRBV27 and TRBJ1-4; D may be TRBD1 (6 bases). The CDR3 is 15 amino acids. Per germline, CDR1 MNHEY and CDR2 SMNVEV (reference sequence). V was clipped by 5 bases and J by 8 bases, with 18 bases between them.

The chain is built from TRBV3-1 (or the pseudogene TRBV3-2) and TRBJ1-5; the D gene is possibly TRBD1 (6 bases). Trimming took off 4 bases at V and 9 bases at J, with 13 bases between the two ends. The CDR3 is 13 residues long. Germline V gene data show CDR1 as LGHDT and CDR2 as YNNKEL (reference sequence). This chain's CDR3 is CASSLDRLGPQHF. Here the CDR3 DNA reads TGTGCCAGCAGCCTAGACAGGCTCGGGCCCCAGCATTTT.

The chain carries TRBV30 and TRBJ2-7; tentatively, D is TRBD1 (6 bases). The CDR3 sequence is 14 residues long. V lost 5 bases, J lost 4 bases, and 18 bases lay in between. Germline CDR1 reads GTSNPN; CDR2 reads SVGIG (reference sequence). CDR3 sequence (DNA): TGTGCCTGGGCGCTGCCAGGGGCAAATTACGAGCAGTACTTC. This sequence encodes CAWALPGANYEQYF.

This clone appeared a single time. The rearrangement uses TRBV5-4 and TRBJ2-7; 7 bases fit TRBD1. The CDR3 spans 15 residues. V dropped 2 bases and J dropped 1; count of bases not matched to a gene: 6. The V gene's germline CDR1 is SGHNT and CDR2 YYREEE (reference sequence). The CDR3 DNA is TGTGCCAGCAGCTTAAATGACAGGGAATCCTACGAGCAGTACTTC. Translated: CASSLNDRESYEQYF.

This sequence joins TRBV2 and TRBJ2-7; tentatively, D is TRBD2 (5 bases). In germline, CDR1 is SNHLY, CDR2 FYNNEI. The V gene lost 6 bases and the J gene lost 2 bases, with 14 bases spanning the gap. This CDR3 has 14 residues. CDR3 coding DNA: TGTGCCAGCAGGGGCAGAAGCGGCCCCTACGAGCAGTACTTC. Translation gives CASRGRSGPYEQYF. The full variable domain, completed using reference TRBV2 and TRBJ2-7, is EPEVTQTPSHQVTQMGQEVILRCVPISNHLYFYWYRQILGQKVEFLVSFYNNEISEKSEIFDDQFSVERPDGSNFTLKIRSTKLEDSAMYFCASRGRSGPYEQYFGPGTRLTVT.

For the CDR3, the DNA is TGTGCCAGCAGCTTAGACCCAGGAAGCTCTGGAAACACCATATATTTT. Its protein is CASSLDPGSSGNTIYF. V and J are TRBV7-2 and TRBJ1-3; D is uncertain. The germline V gene encodes CDR1 SGHTA and CDR2 FQGNSA. The length of the CDR3 is 16 residues. V lost 1 base to trimming and J lost 0 bases, with 10 bases between them.